This TCR beta chain was sequenced in a study of blood T cell repertoires in COVID-19. Study details: There were acute and convalescent COVID-19 samples, and they came from the United States, Italy and Spain.

Participant ages covered about 18 to 89 years across about 22 US areas. Recovered participants had two consecutive negative NP/OP PCR tests, healthcare professional clearance, or symptom resolution. Original processing methods: Amplification with reference gene primers provided the estimates of nucleated cell counts. Produced via immunoSEQ multiplex PCR; TCRdb's table is partial and in-frame only. That table is the source of V, J and clone size, and D and trimming were worked out from the DNA. Of roughly 520,000 clones in the sample, approximately 88% were seen once. There are 14 residues in the CDR3. V was shortened by 5 bases and J by 4 bases, with 12 bases between the two germline ends. Germline V gene lookup returns CDR1 SGHTA and CDR2 FQGNSA.

The sequence was collected from a middle-aged woman who had recovered from COVID-19. The chain carries TRBV7-2 and TRBJ1-5; TRBD1 might be the D (6 bases). Sequenced sample: PBMCs or T cells enriched from blood (not recorded which). The CDR3 here is CASSPTGRNQPQHF. DNA of the CDR3: TGTGCCAGCAGCCCCACAGGGAGAAATCAGCCCCAGCATTTT.